This T cell receptor beta chain came from a study of T-cell reconstitution after alpha-beta-depleted transplantation in children. With V trimmed by 3 bases and J by 7 bases, 3 bases remained unmatched. The CDR3 runs to 14 residues. Germline CDR1 SGHRS, CDR2 YFSETQ. Using unique molecular identifiers, the investigators prepared the TCRbeta library. TCRdb called the PCR reads again in MiXCR, with one record for every CDR3 protein. The sample has about 200,000 distinct CDR3 sequences, 6.3% seen once. This clonotype was observed once. The sequencing here drew on PBMCs, taken before TCRalphabeta/CD19-depleted stem cell transplant. This receptor was obtained from a girl under three years old with combined immunodeficiency, due to receive a stem cell transplant. The rearrangement joins TRBV5-1 to TRBJ1-4; the match to TRBD1 covers 10 bases. The CDR3 reads CASSSGQGSEKLFF. The CDR3 DNA is TGCGCCAGCAGCTCGGGACAGGGGAGTGAAAAACTGTTTTTT.